Below, 4 T cell receptor beta chains from the same sample are listed, as sequenced in a study of patients and donors after allogeneic stem cell transplantation. Via MiXCR, TCRdb re-called the RT-PCR reads, giving one row per CDR3 protein. The table shows about a million distinct CDR3 sequences, with roughly 17% occurring only once. Material: blood, either unsorted or a sorted T cell fraction (not recorded which). The receptors derive from a human donor who was either an allogeneic HSCT recipient or a stem cell or donor lymphocyte infusion donor (not recorded which). It is not recorded whose cells these are; they may come from a transplant donor.

The J gene is TRBJ2-7, the V gene TRBV4-2; D unresolved. Trimming took 0 bases from V and 6 from J, leaving 9 bases between them. The CDR3 is 13 amino acids. Germline V gives CDR1 LGHNA, CDR2 YNFKEQ. The CDR3 DNA reads TGTGCCAGCAGCCAAGATTTGGCCGCCGAGCAGTACTTC. Residues: CASSQDLAAEQYF.

This clonotype was counted between two and nine times. This chain uses TRBV15 with TRBJ2-5; TRBD1 might be the D (6 bases). In germline, CDR1 is LNHNV, CDR2 YYDKDF (reference sequence). CDR3 length equals 14 residues. V lost 9 bases, J lost 2 bases, and 16 bases lay in between. CDR3 sequence reads: CATTRDNLQETQYF. Written as DNA, the CDR3 is TGTGCCACTACCCGGGACAACCTACAAGAGACCCAGTACTTC.

This clonotype was detected a few times. This chain uses TRBV29-1 with TRBJ1-4; D is unresolved. Deletions cut 0 bases from V and 8 bases from J, with 13 bases between. This CDR3 has 14 amino acids. Germline V gene data show CDR1 as SQVTM and CDR2 as ANQGSEA. The CDR3 is CSVEEGQSGEKLFF. DNA of the CDR3: TGCAGCGTTGAAGAAGGCCAGAGTGGGGAAAAACTGTTTTTT.

This clonotype was counted many times. The J gene is TRBJ1-1, the V gene TRBV6-1; no definite D call. V lost 4 bases and J 1 base, leaving 13 bases between the germline ends. CDR3 size: 15 residues. Germline assignment: CDR1 MNHNS and CDR2 SASEGT. DNA of the CDR3: TGTGCCAGCAGTGCCATGGCGGGAGGGAACACTGAAGCTTTCTTT. Encoded protein: CASSAMAGGNTEAFF.